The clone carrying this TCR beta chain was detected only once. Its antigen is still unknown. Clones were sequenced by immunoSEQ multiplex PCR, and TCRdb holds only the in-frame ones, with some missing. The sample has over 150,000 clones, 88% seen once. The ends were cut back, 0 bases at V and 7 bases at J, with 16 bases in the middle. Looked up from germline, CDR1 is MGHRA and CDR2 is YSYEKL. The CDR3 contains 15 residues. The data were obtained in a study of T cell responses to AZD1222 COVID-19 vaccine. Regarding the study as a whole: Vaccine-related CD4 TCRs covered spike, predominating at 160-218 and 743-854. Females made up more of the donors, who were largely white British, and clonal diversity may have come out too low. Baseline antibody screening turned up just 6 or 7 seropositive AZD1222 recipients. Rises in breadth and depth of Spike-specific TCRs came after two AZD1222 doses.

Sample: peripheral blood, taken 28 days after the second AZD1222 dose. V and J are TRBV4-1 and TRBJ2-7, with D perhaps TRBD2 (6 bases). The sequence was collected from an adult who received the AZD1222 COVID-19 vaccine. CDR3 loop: CASSQEGGAGVEQYF. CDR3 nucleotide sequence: TGCGCCAGCAGCCAAGAGGGCGGGGCCGGTGTGGAGCAGTACTTC.